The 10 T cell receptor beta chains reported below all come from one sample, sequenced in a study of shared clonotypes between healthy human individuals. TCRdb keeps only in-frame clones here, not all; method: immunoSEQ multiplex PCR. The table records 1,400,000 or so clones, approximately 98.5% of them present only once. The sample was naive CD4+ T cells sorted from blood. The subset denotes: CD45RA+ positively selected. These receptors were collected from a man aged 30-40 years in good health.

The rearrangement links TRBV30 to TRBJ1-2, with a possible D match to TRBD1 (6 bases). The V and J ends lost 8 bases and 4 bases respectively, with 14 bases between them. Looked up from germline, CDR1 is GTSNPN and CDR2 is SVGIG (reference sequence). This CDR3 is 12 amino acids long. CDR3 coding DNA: TGTGCCAAGGACAGTTCACTCTATGGCTACACCTTC. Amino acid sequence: CAKDSSLYGYTF.

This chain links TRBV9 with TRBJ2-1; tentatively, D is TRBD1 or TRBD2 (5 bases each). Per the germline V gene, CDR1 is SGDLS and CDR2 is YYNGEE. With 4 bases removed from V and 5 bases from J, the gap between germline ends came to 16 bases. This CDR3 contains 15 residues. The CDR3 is CASSTFMGPNNEQFF. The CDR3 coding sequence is TGTGCCAGCAGCACATTTATGGGACCCAACAATGAGCAGTTCTTC. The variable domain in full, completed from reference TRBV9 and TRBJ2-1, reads DSGVTQTPKHLITATGQRVTLRCSPRSGDLSVYWYQQSLDQGLQFLIQYYNGEERAKGNILERFSAQQFPDLHSELNLSSLELGDSALYFCASSTFMGPNNEQFFGPGTRLTVL.

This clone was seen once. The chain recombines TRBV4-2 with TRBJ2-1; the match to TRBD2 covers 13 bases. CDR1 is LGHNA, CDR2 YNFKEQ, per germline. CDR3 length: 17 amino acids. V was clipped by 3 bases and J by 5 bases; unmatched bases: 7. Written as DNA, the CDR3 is TGTGCCAGCAGCCATACTAGCGGGAGGGGTGGCGACAATGAGCAGTTCTTC. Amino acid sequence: CASSHTSGRGGDNEQFF.

DNA for the CDR3: TGTGCCAGCAGCCCGGACCCCCAGCGGAGAAGGATCAATGAGCAGTTCTTC. Its translation: CASSPDPQRRRINEQFF. J is TRBJ2-1 and V is TRBV7-8, with D possibly being TRBD2 (5 bases). V was shortened by 5 bases and J by 6 bases, with 23 bases between the two germline ends. The CDR3 has 17 residues. The germline gives CDR1 SGHVS, CDR2 FQNEAQ.

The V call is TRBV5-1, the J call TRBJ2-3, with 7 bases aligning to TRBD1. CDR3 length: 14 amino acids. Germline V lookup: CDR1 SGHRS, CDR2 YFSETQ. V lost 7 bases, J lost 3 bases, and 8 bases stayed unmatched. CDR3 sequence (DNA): TGCGCCAGCTTCAGGGCAGGGGGAACAGATACGCAGTATTTT. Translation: CASFRAGGTDTQYF. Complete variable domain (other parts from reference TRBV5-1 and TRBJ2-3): KAGVTQTPRYLIKTRGQQVTLSCSPISGHRSVSWYQQTPGQGLQFLFEYFSETQRNKGNFPGRFSGRQFSNSRSEMNVSTLELGDSALYLCASFRAGGTDTQYFGPGTRLTVL.

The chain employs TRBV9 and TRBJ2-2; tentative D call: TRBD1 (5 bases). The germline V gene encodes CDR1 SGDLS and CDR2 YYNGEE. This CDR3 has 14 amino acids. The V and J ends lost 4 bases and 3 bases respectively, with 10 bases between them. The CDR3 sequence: CASSSTGYTGELFF. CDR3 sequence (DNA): TGTGCCAGCAGCTCCACAGGTTACACCGGGGAGCTGTTTTTT.

The CDR3 region is CASSKAEPQHF. The CDR3 DNA follows: TGTGCCAGCAGCAAAGCGGAGCCCCAGCATTTT. The chain recombines TRBV21-1 with TRBJ1-5. TRBV21-1 is a pseudogene. The CDR3 loop spans 11 amino acids.

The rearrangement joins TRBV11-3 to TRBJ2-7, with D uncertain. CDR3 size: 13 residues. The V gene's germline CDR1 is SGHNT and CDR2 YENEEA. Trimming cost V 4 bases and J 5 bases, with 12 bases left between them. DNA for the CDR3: TGTGCCAGCAGCTCCCCCTCGGGCCACGAGCAGTACTTC. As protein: CASSSPSGHEQYF.

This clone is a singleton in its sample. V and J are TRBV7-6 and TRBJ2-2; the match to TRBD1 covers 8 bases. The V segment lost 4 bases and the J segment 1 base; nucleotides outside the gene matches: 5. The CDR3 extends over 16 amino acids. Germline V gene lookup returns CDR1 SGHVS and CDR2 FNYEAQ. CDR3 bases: TGTGCCAGCAGCTACACCGGGACAGGGAACACCGGGGAGCTGTTTTTT. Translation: CASSYTGTGNTGELFF.

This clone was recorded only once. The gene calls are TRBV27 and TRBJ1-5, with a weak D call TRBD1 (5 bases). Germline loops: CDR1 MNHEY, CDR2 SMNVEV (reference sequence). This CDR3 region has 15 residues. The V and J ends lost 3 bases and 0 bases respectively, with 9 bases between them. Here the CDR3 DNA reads TGTGCCAGCAGTTTTCGGGGGTTTAGCAATCAGCCCCAGCATTTT. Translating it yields CASSFRGFSNQPQHF.